A single sample gave rise to the 21 T cell receptor beta chains below, sequenced in a study of T-cell memory formation after mild COVID-19. Each CDR3 protein gets one entry after TCRdb re-called the 5' RACE reads with MiXCR. The sample records some 320,000 distinct CDR3 sequences, about 16% being singletons. The material sequenced was PBMCs or a T cell subset sorted from them (not recorded which). The receptors were gathered from a man younger than 35 who had mild COVID-19 (a few samples of this study predate the infection). Cell type and time point are not known.

Many counts were recorded for this clonotype. The CDR3 loop is CASSTRTGSYEQYF. In DNA form, the CDR3 reads TGTGCCAGCAGCACACGGACAGGGAGCTACGAGCAGTACTTC. The J gene is TRBJ2-7, the V gene TRBV7-2; TRBD1 aligns across 8 bases. The CDR3 covers 14 residues. Looked up from germline, CDR1 is SGHTA and CDR2 is FQGNSA. V shed 5 bases and J 3 bases; nucleotides not matched to a gene: 6. Drawing the rest from reference TRBV7-2 and TRBJ2-7, the complete variable domain is GAGVSQSPSNKVTEKGKDVELRCDPISGHTALYWYRQSLGQGLEFLIYFQGNSAPDKSGLPSDRFSAERTGGSVSTLTIQRTQQEDSAVYLCASSTRTGSYEQYFGPGTRLTVT.

This clonotype has only a few counts. This chain connects TRBV4-2 to TRBJ1-3, with 7 bases lining up with TRBD1. Trimming cost V 4 bases and J 2 bases; bases outside gene matches: 8. The length of the CDR3 is 16 residues. CDR1 is LGHNA, CDR2 YNFKEQ, per germline. CDR3 in amino acids: CASSREGAGTGNTIYF. Here the CDR3 DNA reads TGTGCCAGCAGCCGAGAGGGGGCTGGTACTGGAAACACCATATATTTT.

The rearrangement uses TRBV14 and TRBJ2-4; 7 bases line up with TRBD1. With 1 base clipped from V and 7 bases from J, the junction kept 4 bases outside the gene matches. Germline assignment: CDR1 SGHDN and CDR2 FVKESK. The CDR3 is 14 amino acids. The CDR3 DNA reads TGTGCCAGCAGCCAAGCGGACAGGCGGAACATTCAGTACTTC. It specifies CASSQADRRNIQYF. Variable domain in full (rest from reference TRBV14 and TRBJ2-4): EAGVTQFPSHSVIEKGQTVTLRCDPISGHDNLYWYRRVMGKEIKFLLHFVKESKQDESGMPNNRFLAERTGGTYSTLKVQPAELEDSGVYFCASSQADRRNIQYFGAGTRLSVL.

Written as DNA, the CDR3 is TGTGCCAGCAGCTTACCTGGGACGGATCAAAGTGGCTACACCTTC. This codes for CASSLPGTDQSGYTF. The V and J genes are TRBV7-2 and TRBJ1-2, with D perhaps TRBD1 (5 bases). Trimming pared 2 bases from V and 7 bases from J, leaving 17 bases between. CDR1 is SGHTA and CDR2 is FQGNSA in the germline V gene. This CDR3 region has 15 residues.

This clonotype was recorded once. The V call is TRBV5-1, the J call TRBJ2-3, with 10 bases lining up with TRBD1. Per the germline V gene, CDR1 is SGHRS and CDR2 is YFSETQ. CDR3 length equals 14 residues. V trimming: 4 bases; J trimming: 6 bases; junction bases outside the gene matches: 5. Here the CDR3 DNA reads TGCGCCAGCAGCGTGACAGGGGGCCCGGATACGCAGTATTTT. Protein product: CASSVTGGPDTQYF.

This clonotype was seen a few times. The chain employs TRBV5-1 and TRBJ2-2; D is possibly TRBD1 (6 bases). V lost 4 bases and J lost 0, with 10 bases in between. The CDR3 loop spans 15 amino acids. The germline V gene has CDR1 SGHRS and CDR2 YFSETQ. DNA for the CDR3: TGCGCCAGCAGCGAGGACAGACCGAACACCGGGGAGCTGTTTTTT. Residues: CASSEDRPNTGELFF. Complete variable domain (other parts from reference TRBV5-1 and TRBJ2-2): KAGVTQTPRYLIKTRGQQVTLSCSPISGHRSVSWYQQTPGQGLQFLFEYFSETQRNKGNFPGRFSGRQFSNSRSEMNVSTLELGDSALYLCASSEDRPNTGELFFGEGSRLTVL.

J is TRBJ1-1 and V is TRBV9; D is undetermined. Germline CDR1 is SGDLS and CDR2 is YYNGEE. V was shortened by 0 bases and J by 5 bases, with 8 bases between the two germline ends. CDR3 length equals 13 residues. This CDR3 is CASSVAWETEAFF. The CDR3 nucleotides are TGTGCCAGCAGCGTAGCCTGGGAGACTGAAGCTTTCTTT.

Ten or more counts support this clonotype. The gene calls are TRBV20-1 and TRBJ1-3, with TRBD1 as a possible D gene (5 bases). Deletions cut 4 bases from V and 2 bases from J, with 15 bases between. Germline assignment: CDR1 DFQATT and CDR2 SNEGSKA (reference sequence). The CDR3 is 15 amino acids. The CDR3 region is CSATDIEFTGNTIYF. CDR3 nucleotides: TGCAGTGCTACGGACATCGAATTTACTGGAAACACCATATATTTT.

The chain carries TRBV5-8 and TRBJ2-7; tentative D call: TRBD2 (5 bases). This CDR3 is 16 amino acids long. In germline, CDR1 is SGHTS, CDR2 YDEGEE. Trimming removed 0 bases from V and 11 bases from J, with 24 bases in between. The chain's CDR3 is CASSLEARTPSSREYF. The CDR3 region has the DNA TGTGCCAGCAGCTTGGAGGCAAGGACTCCGTCCAGTCGGGAGTACTTC.

This clonotype was seen repeatedly, ten times or more. The chain is built from TRBV12-3 or TRBV12-4 and TRBJ2-7, with 8 positions matching TRBD1. This CDR3 has 15 amino acids. Unmatched junction bases numbered 11, after V lost 5 bases and J lost 5 bases. The CDR3 reads CASSPSDRARNEQYF. In nucleotides, the CDR3 is TGTGCCAGCAGTCCCTCGGACAGGGCCAGAAACGAGCAGTACTTC.

The chain carries TRBV21-1 and TRBJ2-7. TRBV21-1 is given as a pseudogene. The CDR3 length is 15 residues. The CDR3, as DNA: TGTGCCAGCAGCCACTTGAAGCCCAATTCCTACGAGCAGTACGTC. Translation gives CASSHLKPNSYEQYV.

This sequence joins TRBV12-3 or TRBV12-4 and TRBJ1-5, with 7 bases identical to TRBD1. Trimming cost V 6 bases and J 5 bases; bases outside gene matches: 4. The CDR3 spans 13 residues. CDR3 in amino acids: CASRSGQDQPQHF. The CDR3 DNA reads as TGTGCCAGCAGATCCGGACAGGATCAGCCCCAGCATTTT.

This clonotype turned up a few times. This chain connects TRBV15 to TRBJ2-2, with D perhaps being TRBD1 or TRBD2 (5 bases each). The CDR3 has 15 residues. Trimming shortened V by 6 bases and J by 4 bases, and 15 bases separated the two germline ends. Germline lookup yields CDR1 LNHNV and CDR2 YYDKDF (reference sequence). CDR3 nucleotide sequence: TGTGCCACCAGAATTGGCGCAGGGACCACCGGGGAGCTGTTTTTT. Residues: CATRIGAGTTGELFF.

This clonotype was found a few times. This chain uses TRBV5-1 with TRBJ1-2, with 7 bases that match TRBD1. There are 15 residues in the CDR3. V lost 1 base, J lost 8 bases, and 11 bases stayed unmatched. Germline V gene data show CDR1 as SGHRS and CDR2 as YFSETQ. CDR3 nucleotides: TGCGCCAGCAGCTTGACGACAGGGAAGGCCGGCGGCTACACCTTC. Encoded protein: CASSLTTGKAGGYTF. Full variable domain (remainder filled in from reference TRBV5-1 and TRBJ1-2): KAGVTQTPRYLIKTRGQQVTLSCSPISGHRSVSWYQQTPGQGLQFLFEYFSETQRNKGNFPGRFSGRQFSNSRSEMNVSTLELGDSALYLCASSLTTGKAGGYTFGSGTRLTVV.

This clonotype has just a few counts. CDR3 in DNA: TGCGCCAGCAGCTTGGGGGGGAACGGTGGAAATCAGCCCCAGCATTTT. Translated, it gives CASSLGGNGGNQPQHF. The chain carries TRBV5-1 and TRBJ1-5; maybe TRBD1 (5 bases). The CDR3 sequence is 16 residues long. V lost 0 bases to trimming and J lost 4 bases, with 14 bases between them. Per the germline V gene, CDR1 is SGHRS and CDR2 is YFSETQ.

The chain carries TRBV13 and TRBJ1-2, with TRBD1 as a possible D gene (5 bases). The CDR3 is made up of 13 amino acids. From germline, CDR1 is PRHDT and CDR2 FYEKMQ (reference sequence). The V and J ends lost 4 bases and 7 bases respectively, with 13 bases between them. The CDR3 DNA follows: TGTGCCAGCAGCTCCACCCAGGGTTCTGGCTACACCTTC. Translation: CASSSTQGSGYTF.

Only a few counts were recorded for this clonotype. For the CDR3, the DNA is TGTGCCAGCAGCTTATCTACGGGAGGGGAGACCCAGTACTTC. It encodes CASSLSTGGETQYF. The chain employs TRBV7-8 and TRBJ2-5; 8 bases map to TRBD2. The CDR3 is 14 residues long. Germline lookup yields CDR1 SGHVS and CDR2 FQNEAQ. The J segment lost 5 bases and the V segment lost 2 bases, leaving 4 bases of the junction unmatched.

The sample holds a few counts of this clonotype. The chain combines TRBV19 with TRBJ2-7, with D maybe TRBD2 (6 bases). V dropped 3 bases and J dropped 2 bases, with 11 bases sitting between them. In germline, CDR1 is LNHDA, CDR2 SQIVND (reference sequence). This CDR3 spans 14 amino acids. DNA for the CDR3: TGTGCCAGTAGTATCGGTAGCGGCGCCTACGAGCAGTACTTC. It yields the protein CASSIGSGAYEQYF.

Only a few counts were recorded for this clonotype. The rearrangement joins TRBV6-5 to TRBJ1-1; TRBD1 is a possible D gene (5 bases). The CDR3 has 14 amino acids. Germline CDR1 reads MNHEY; CDR2 reads SVGAGI. The V end lost 6 bases, the J end lost 6 bases, and 17 bases lay between the germline ends. DNA of the CDR3: TGTGCCAGCAGCAACCCCGAGTGGGGACCTGAAGCTTTCTTT. Protein: CASSNPEWGPEAFF.

The chain employs TRBV30 and TRBJ2-7, with D unresolved. CDR1 and CDR2 (germline): GTSNPN, SVGIG (reference sequence). V gave up 3 bases and J gave up 7 bases, with 10 bases separating them. The length of the CDR3 is 11 residues. CDR3 region: CAWRYALEQYF. The DNA for the CDR3 is TGTGCCTGGAGGTATGCCTTGGAGCAGTACTTC.

The chain couples TRBV29-1 to TRBJ2-5; the D is unclear. CDR3 length: 11 amino acids. Germline CDR1 and CDR2: SQVTM and ANQGSEA. V gave up 4 bases and J gave up 5 bases, with 8 bases separating them. CDR3 nucleotide sequence: TGCAGCGTTGGCCCCGGGGAGACCCAGTACTTC. It is translated as CSVGPGETQYF.